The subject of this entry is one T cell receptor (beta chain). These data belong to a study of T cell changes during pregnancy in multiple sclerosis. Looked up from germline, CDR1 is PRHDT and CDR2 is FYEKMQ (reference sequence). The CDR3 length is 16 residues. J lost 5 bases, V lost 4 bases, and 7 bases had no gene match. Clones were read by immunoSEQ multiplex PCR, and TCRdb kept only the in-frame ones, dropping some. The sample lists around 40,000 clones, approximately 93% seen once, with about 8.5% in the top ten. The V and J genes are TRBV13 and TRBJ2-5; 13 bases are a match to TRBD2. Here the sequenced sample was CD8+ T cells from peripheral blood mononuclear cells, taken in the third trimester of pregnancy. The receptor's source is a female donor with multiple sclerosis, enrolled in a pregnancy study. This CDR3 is CASSSGLAGARETQYF. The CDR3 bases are TGTGCCAGCAGCTCCGGACTAGCGGGGGCTCGTGAGACCCAGTACTTC.